The present T cell receptor (beta chain) was sequenced within a study of blood T cell repertoires in COVID-19. On the study more broadly: PBMCs, B-cell-depleted T cells, or T cells were the source of the cDNA or gDNA that made up the material.

As processed by the authors: It was from reference gene primer amplification that nucleated cell counts were estimated. Sequencing was performed with immunoSEQ multiplex PCR; in TCRdb, only in-frame clones are kept and a portion is missing. That table supplies the V and J calls and clone size; D and trimming were determined from the DNA. The table has a few hundred thousand clones, approximately 88% seen once; the top ten hold about 6%. The specimen sequenced was peripheral blood. This receptor was identified in a man younger than 35 who had recovered from COVID-19.

CDR3 sequence: CASSQEEGGVGHRAGQPQHF. The CDR3 nucleotides are TGCGCCAGCAGCCAAGAAGAGGGGGGGGTTGGTCACAGGGCAGGGCAGCCCCAGCATTTT. The V call is TRBV4-1, the J call TRBJ1-5, with D perhaps TRBD1 (6 bases). V was cut by 0 bases and J by 7 bases, with 28 bases left in between. The CDR3 is made up of 20 amino acids. Per the germline V gene, CDR1 is MGHRA and CDR2 is YSYEKL.